These T cell receptor beta chains were read from a single sample in a study of cytomegalovirus exposure and HLA in healthy donors. Sequencing used immunoSEQ multiplex PCR; TCRdb keeps in-frame clones, though not all of them. This repertoire shows 100,000 or so clones, over 75% found once; its top ten account for over 6.5%. Specimen: PBMCs. The receptor set was obtained from a woman in her thirties or forties in good health and CMV-seropositive. Both conserved end residues are part of each CDR3. A D gene is named only where the DNA matches it firmly. Clone size is shown for a subset of rows, as once, few, many or a class of expanded clone.

D,V,J,size,CDR3,DNA
.,TRBV7-2,TRBJ2-5,.,CASSPLGLARETQYF,TGTGCCAGCAGCCCTTTGGGGCTAGCGAGGGAGACCCAGTACTTC
TRBD1,TRBV5-4,TRBJ2-1,.,CASSLAGQGEYNEQFF,TGTGCCAGCAGCTTGGCCGGTCAGGGGGAGTACAATGAGCAGTTCTTC
.,TRBV2,TRBJ1-2,.,CASTEEPSFGYTF,TGTGCCAGCACCGAAGAGCCGTCCTTCGGCTACACCTTC
TRBD1,TRBV2,TRBJ1-2,.,CASSEDRGGGYTF,TGTGCCAGCAGTGAAGACAGGGGAGGTGGCTACACCTTC
TRBD2,TRBV7-2,TRBJ2-1,few,CASSLQLAGANEQFF,TGTGCCAGCAGCTTACAACTAGCGGGAGCCAATGAGCAGTTCTTC
TRBD1,TRBV7-9,TRBJ2-7,.,CASSSTGTGTYEQYF,TGTGCCAGCAGCTCCACCGGGACAGGTACCTACGAGCAGTACTTC
TRBD2,TRBV7-9,TRBJ2-3,.,CASSPPTGTSGENTDTQYF,TGTGCCAGCAGCCCACCGACCGGGACTAGCGGGGAGAACACAGATACGCAGTATTTT
.,TRBV18,TRBJ2-7,.,CASSPIAVFTYEQYF,TGTGCCAGCTCACCAATCGCCGTTTTCACTTACGAGCAGTACTTC
.,TRBV6-1,TRBJ2-3,.,CASNEQGRADTQYF,TGTGCCAGCAATGAGCAGGGGAGGGCAGATACGCAGTATTTT
TRBD2,TRBV28,TRBJ2-1,.,CASSLLLAGASYNEQFF,TGTGCCAGCAGTTTATTACTAGCGGGGGCCTCTTACAATGAGCAGTTCTTC
.,TRBV28,TRBJ2-5,.,CASSSPGLPETQYF,TGTGCCAGCAGTTCCCCAGGGTTACCAGAGACCCAGTACTTC
.,TRBV5-6,TRBJ2-6,once,CASSLAVPSGANVLTF,TGTGCCAGCAGCTTGGCGGTCCCCTCTGGGGCCAACGTCCTGACTTTC
TRBD2,TRBV15,TRBJ2-2,.,CATRPGLAGGTGELFF,TGTGCCACCAGACCAGGACTAGCGGGGGGCACCGGGGAGCTGTTTTTT
.,TRBV19,TRBJ2-3,.,CASMVAGTDTQYF,TGTGCCAGTATGGTAGCAGGGACAGATACGCAGTATTTT
TRBD1,TRBV18,TRBJ2-6,.,CASSRVGGSTPGANVLTF,TGTGCCAGCTCACGTGTAGGGGGCTCCACCCCCGGGGCCAACGTCCTGACTTTC
.,TRBV15,TRBJ2-3,.,CATSSKGLRTDTQYF,TGTGCCACCAGCAGTAAGGGACTCCGCACAGATACGCAGTATTTT
.,TRBV5-1,TRBJ2-5,.,CASSSEPNGQETQYF,TGCGCCAGCAGCTCGGAGCCGAACGGCCAAGAGACCCAGTACTTC
TRBD2,TRBV6-5,TRBJ2-7,once,CASSTWASGTYEQYF,TGTGCCAGCAGCACATGGGCTAGCGGAACCTACGAGCAGTACTTC
.,TRBV5-4,TRBJ2-7,.,CASSRGQSYEQYF,TGTGCCAGCAGCCGCGGACAAAGCTACGAGCAGTACTTC
TRBD1,TRBV19,TRBJ2-4,few,CASSKPGTGGKNIQYF,TGTGCCAGTAGTAAACCCGGGACAGGAGGGAAAAACATTCAGTACTTC
.,TRBV19,TRBJ1-5,.,CASSIFSVGNQPQHF,TGTGCCAGTAGTATATTTTCCGTAGGCAATCAGCCCCAGCATTTT
.,TRBV10-3,TRBJ2-7,.,CAISALGSVEQYF,TGTGCCATCAGTGCCCTGGGGAGTGTCGAGCAGTACTTC
TRBD1,TRBV29-1,TRBJ2-7,.,CSVVRDRGDEQYF,TGCAGCGTTGTTCGGGACAGGGGGGACGAGCAGTACTTC
.,TRBV28,TRBJ1-5,.,CASGSYSNQPQHF,TGTGCCAGCGGTAGCTATAGCAATCAGCCCCAGCATTTT